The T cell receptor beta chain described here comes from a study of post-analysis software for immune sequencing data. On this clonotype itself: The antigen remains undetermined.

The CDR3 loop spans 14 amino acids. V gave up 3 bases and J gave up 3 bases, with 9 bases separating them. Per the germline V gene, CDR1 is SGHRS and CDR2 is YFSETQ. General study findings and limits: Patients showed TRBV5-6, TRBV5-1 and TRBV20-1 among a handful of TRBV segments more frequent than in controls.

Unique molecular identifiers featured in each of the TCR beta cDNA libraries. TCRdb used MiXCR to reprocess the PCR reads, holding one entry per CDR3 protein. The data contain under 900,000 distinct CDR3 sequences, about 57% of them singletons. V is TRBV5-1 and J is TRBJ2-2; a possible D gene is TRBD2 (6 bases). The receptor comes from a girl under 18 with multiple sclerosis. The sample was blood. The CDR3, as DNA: TGCGCCAGCAGCTGGAAGCGGGACACCGGGGAGCTGTTTTTT. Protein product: CASSWKRDTGELFF. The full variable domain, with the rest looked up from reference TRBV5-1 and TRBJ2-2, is KAGVTQTPRYLIKTRGQQVTLSCSPISGHRSVSWYQQTPGQGLQFLFEYFSETQRNKGNFPGRFSGRQFSNSRSEMNVSTLELGDSALYLCASSWKRDTGELFFGEGSRLTVL.